The clone carrying this T cell receptor beta chain was seen a few times. Its antigen is currently unknown. This entry comes from a study of T cell responses to AZD1222 COVID-19 vaccine. Findings of the study overall: After two AZD1222 doses, spike-specific TCR breadth and depth rose versus day 0.

Assay: immunoSEQ multiplex PCR; the TCRdb copy retains only in-frame clones and omits some. The table shows some 150,000 clones, with less than 90% occurring only once. The material sequenced was peripheral blood, taken after recovery from COVID-19. The source is an adult who had recovered from COVID-19.

The CDR3 loop reads CASQGSNQPQHF. CDR3 in DNA: TGTGCCAGCCAGGGAAGCAATCAGCCCCAGCATTTT. The rearrangement joins TRBV25-1 to TRBJ1-5; a possible D gene is TRBD1 (5 bases). Germline V gene lookup returns CDR1 MGHDK and CDR2 SYGVNS. The CDR3 totals 12 residues. Trimming took off 8 bases at V and 1 base at J, with 6 bases between the two ends.